The TCR beta chain described here comes from a study of identical twins. TCRdb redid the calling of the 5' RACE reads with MiXCR, one entry per CDR3 protein. The sample shows fewer than 550,000 distinct CDR3 sequences, over 11% of them seen only once. These data were likewise used in another study, on yellow fever vaccine responses in identical twins.

Sequenced input: CD4+ T cells sorted from blood. The receptor was isolated from a woman aged 18-29 years in good health.

The CDR3 reads CASSGLKRGNQPQHF. CDR3 nucleotide sequence: TGTGCCAGCAGCGGTTTAAAACGGGGCAATCAGCCCCAGCATTTT. The chain links TRBV2 to TRBJ1-5; D ambiguous. V was pared by 6 bases and J by 2 bases, with 14 bases between. CDR1 is SNHLY and CDR2 is FYNNEI in the germline V gene. The CDR3 extends over 15 amino acids.